The T cell receptor beta chain under discussion was sequenced for a study of cytomegalovirus exposure and HLA in healthy donors. Whole-study results and caveats: Cytomegalovirus association was assigned to 150 to 200 TCR beta chains.

A remark on this clone: The antigen is not known.

The J segment lost 4 bases and the V segment lost 3 bases, leaving 12 bases of the junction unmatched. CDR1 and CDR2 from the germline V gene are GTSNPN and SVGIG (reference sequence). The CDR3 has 16 residues. Use of 60 Vbeta and 13 Jbeta primers characterized the PCR. Method: immunoSEQ multiplex PCR; TCRdb's copy keeps in-frame clones and lacks some. This table holds about 220,000 clones, 82% found once. The specimen was PBMCs. The gene calls are TRBV30 and TRBJ1-5; 7 bases align to TRBD1. The origin of this receptor is a man aged 40-49 years in good health and CMV-seropositive. CDR3 in amino acids: CAWSAAGQLVNQPQHF. The CDR3 DNA is TGTGCCTGGAGCGCCGCGGGACAGTTAGTAAATCAGCCCCAGCATTTT.